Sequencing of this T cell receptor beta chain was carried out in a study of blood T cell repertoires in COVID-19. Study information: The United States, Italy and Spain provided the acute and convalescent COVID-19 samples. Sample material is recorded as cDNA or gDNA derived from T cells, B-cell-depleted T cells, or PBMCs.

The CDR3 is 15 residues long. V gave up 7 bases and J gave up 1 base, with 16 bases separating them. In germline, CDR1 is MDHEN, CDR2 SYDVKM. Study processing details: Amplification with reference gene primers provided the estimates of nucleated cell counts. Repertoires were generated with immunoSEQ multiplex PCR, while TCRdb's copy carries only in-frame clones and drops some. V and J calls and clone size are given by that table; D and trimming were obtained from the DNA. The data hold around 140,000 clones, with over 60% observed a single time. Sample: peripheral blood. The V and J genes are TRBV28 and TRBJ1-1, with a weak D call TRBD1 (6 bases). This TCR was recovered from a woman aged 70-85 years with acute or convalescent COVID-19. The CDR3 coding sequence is TGTGCCAGCAATACTGGAGGGGGGGGGAACACTGAAGCTTTCTTT. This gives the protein CASNTGGGGNTEAFF.